This is a list of T cell receptor beta chains from one sample in a study of cytomegalovirus exposure and HLA in healthy donors. Sequenced by immunoSEQ multiplex PCR; TCRdb stores in-frame clones only, minus some. This sample has 190,000 or so clones, with 80% found just once. Sequenced input: PBMCs. These receptors all come from a boy younger than 18 in good health and CMV-seronegative. The CDR3 runs from the conserved cysteine through the conserved F or W. A D gene is named only where the DNA matches it firmly. Expanded clones are given a class, and other clones once, few, many or no size at all.

D gene: TRBD1; clone size: NA; V gene: TRBV27; J gene: TRBJ1-6; CDR3 DNA: TGTGCCAGCAGTCCCCTTACAGGGGGCGATTCACCCCTCCACTTT; CDR3 protein: CASSPLTGGDSPLHF
D gene: NA; clone size: NA; V gene: TRBV4-1; J gene: TRBJ2-7; CDR3 DNA: TGCGCCAGCAGCCATCGGGTGTCAGATTCCTACGAGCAGTACTTC; CDR3 protein: CASSHRVSDSYEQYF
D gene: NA; clone size: NA; V gene: TRBV5-1; J gene: TRBJ2-1; CDR3 DNA: TGCGCCAGCAGCTTGCCAGGGTACAATGAGCAGTTCTTC; CDR3 protein: CASSLPGYNEQFF
D gene: NA; clone size: NA; V gene: TRBV29-1; J gene: TRBJ1-1; CDR3 DNA: TGCAGCGTTGCTGACAGGCGGAACACTGAAGCTTTCTTT; CDR3 protein: CSVADRRNTEAFF
D gene: TRBD1; clone size: NA; V gene: TRBV19; J gene: TRBJ1-1; CDR3 DNA: TGTGCCAGTAGTAGCGGCTCGACAGGGGACACTGAAGCTTTCTTT; CDR3 protein: CASSSGSTGDTEAFF
D gene: TRBD1; clone size: many; V gene: TRBV5-8; J gene: TRBJ1-4; CDR3 DNA: TGTGCCAGCAGCTTCGGACAGGTTGCAACTAATGAAAAACTGTTTTTT; CDR3 protein: CASSFGQVATNEKLFF
D gene: NA; clone size: once; V gene: TRBV19; J gene: TRBJ1-2; CDR3 DNA: TGTGCCAGTAGTATCGACGACAGCGTCCCCTATGGCTACACCTTC; CDR3 protein: CASSIDDSVPYGYTF
D gene: NA; clone size: NA; V gene: TRBV10-1; J gene: TRBJ1-1; CDR3 DNA: TGCGCCAGCAGAGAGGGGGAGAGAACTGAAGCTTTCTTT; CDR3 protein: CASREGERTEAFF
D gene: NA; clone size: once; V gene: TRBV5-5; J gene: TRBJ1-5; CDR3 DNA: TGTGCCAGCAGCTTGGAAGGGAGGGAGACGGGCAATCAGCCCCAGCATTTT; CDR3 protein: CASSLEGRETGNQPQHF
D gene: TRBD2; clone size: NA; V gene: TRBV12-5; J gene: TRBJ2-3; CDR3 DNA: TGTGCTAGTGGTTCCCGCATTCCGCTAGCGGGGGGTACAGATACGCAGTATTTT; CDR3 protein: CASGSRIPLAGGTDTQYF
D gene: TRBD1; clone size: few; V gene: TRBV19; J gene: TRBJ1-1; CDR3 DNA: TGTGCCAGTAGTATAGCGGGACAGGGTTTCTTTCGCACTGAAGCTTTCTTT; CDR3 protein: CASSIAGQGFFRTEAFF
D gene: NA; clone size: NA; V gene: TRBV7-3; J gene: TRBJ1-2; CDR3 DNA: TGTGCCAGCAGCCCGTCGGGTAACTATGGCTACACCTTC; CDR3 protein: CASSPSGNYGYTF
D gene: NA; clone size: NA; V gene: TRBV19; J gene: TRBJ2-2; CDR3 DNA: TGTGCCAGTAGTAACAGGGTTTCGGGCAGCGCCGGGGAGCTGTTTTTT; CDR3 protein: CASSNRVSGSAGELFF
D gene: TRBD1; clone size: NA; V gene: TRBV6-5; J gene: TRBJ1-4; CDR3 DNA: TGTGCCAGCAGTTACGGACAGGGTTCACGTGAAAAACTGTTTTTT; CDR3 protein: CASSYGQGSREKLFF
D gene: TRBD2; clone size: NA; V gene: TRBV4-3; J gene: TRBJ2-1; CDR3 DNA: TGCGCCAGCAGCTCAGGGACTAGCGGGTCTAATGAGCAGTTCTTC; CDR3 protein: CASSSGTSGSNEQFF
D gene: NA; clone size: NA; V gene: TRBV30; J gene: TRBJ2-4; CDR3 DNA: TGTGCCTGGCAGAGAAAAACAGGCAGGATAGCCAAAAACATTCAGTACTTC; CDR3 protein: CAWQRKTGRIAKNIQYF
D gene: NA; clone size: NA; V gene: TRBV19; J gene: TRBJ2-7; CDR3 DNA: TGTGCCAGTACCAAGGGACAAAACGCCTACGAGCAGTACTTC; CDR3 protein: CASTKGQNAYEQYF
D gene: NA; clone size: NA; V gene: TRBV5-6; J gene: TRBJ1-2; CDR3 DNA: TGTGCCAGCAGCCGGGGGGAATGGGGCTATGGCTACACCTTC; CDR3 protein: CASSRGEWGYGYTF
D gene: TRBD2; clone size: NA; V gene: TRBV7-2; J gene: TRBJ2-1; CDR3 DNA: TGTGCCAGCAGGATAACCGGGACTAGCGGGAGGGGCTATGAGCAGTTCTTC; CDR3 protein: CASRITGTSGRGYEQFF
D gene: TRBD2; clone size: NA; V gene: TRBV30; J gene: TRBJ2-1; CDR3 DNA: TGTGCCTGGACCGGGACTAGCCCTTTGGATGAGCAGTTCTTC; CDR3 protein: CAWTGTSPLDEQFF
D gene: TRBD1; clone size: few; V gene: TRBV11-2; J gene: TRBJ1-1; CDR3 DNA: TGTGCCAGCAGCAGAACAGGGGACATAACTGAAGCTTTCTTT; CDR3 protein: CASSRTGDITEAFF
D gene: NA; clone size: few; V gene: TRBV30; J gene: TRBJ1-1; CDR3 DNA: TGTGCCTGGAGTGTACTGGGTGAGACCGGCAGGGCTTTCTTT; CDR3 protein: CAWSVLGETGRAFF
D gene: NA; clone size: NA; V gene: TRBV18; J gene: TRBJ2-7; CDR3 DNA: TGTGCCAGCTCACCCCTGCAGGGCTACGAGCAGTACTTC; CDR3 protein: CASSPLQGYEQYF
D gene: NA; clone size: NA; V gene: TRBV30; J gene: TRBJ2-6; CDR3 DNA: TGTGCCTGGAGTATCCGGACAGCCCCCGGGGCCAACGTCCTGACTTTC; CDR3 protein: CAWSIRTAPGANVLTF
D gene: TRBD1; clone size: NA; V gene: TRBV4-3; J gene: TRBJ1-1; CDR3 DNA: TGCGCCAGCAGCCCGGACAGGGGGCGAGACACTGAAGCTTTCTTT; CDR3 protein: CASSPDRGRDTEAFF
D gene: TRBD1; clone size: NA; V gene: TRBV6-5; J gene: TRBJ1-1; CDR3 DNA: TGTGCCAGCAGCCCCGGGACAGGGAACACTGAAGCTTTCTTT; CDR3 protein: CASSPGTGNTEAFF
D gene: TRBD1; clone size: NA; V gene: TRBV12-5; J gene: TRBJ1-2; CDR3 DNA: TGTGCTAGCCGGACAGGGTCTCACTATGGCTACACCTTC; CDR3 protein: CASRTGSHYGYTF
D gene: NA; clone size: NA; V gene: TRBV19; J gene: TRBJ1-5; CDR3 DNA: TGTGCCAGTAGTCCCGGGACGGGAGGTGTTCAGCCCCAGCATTTT; CDR3 protein: CASSPGTGGVQPQHF
D gene: NA; clone size: NA; V gene: TRBV9; J gene: TRBJ2-3; CDR3 DNA: TGTGCCAGCAGCGGTCGACTAGGAACAGATACGCAGTATTTT; CDR3 protein: CASSGRLGTDTQYF
D gene: NA; clone size: NA; V gene: TRBV6-6; J gene: TRBJ2-3; CDR3 DNA: TGTGCCAGCAGCTCAGCTGGACAGACTAGCACAGATACGCAGTATTTT; CDR3 protein: CASSSAGQTSTDTQYF
D gene: NA; clone size: NA; V gene: TRBV7-6; J gene: TRBJ2-6; CDR3 DNA: TGTGCCAGCAGCTTAGCGCCACAGGTCTCTGGGGCCAACGTCCTGACTTTC; CDR3 protein: CASSLAPQVSGANVLTF
D gene: TRBD2; clone size: NA; V gene: TRBV6-5; J gene: TRBJ2-1; CDR3 DNA: TGTGCCAGCAGTTACTATGAGCGGGGGGGCTACAATGAGCAGTTCTTC; CDR3 protein: CASSYYERGGYNEQFF
D gene: TRBD2; clone size: NA; V gene: TRBV9; J gene: TRBJ2-5; CDR3 DNA: TGTGCCAGCAGCGTAGAGACTAGCGGGGGGACCCAGTACTTC; CDR3 protein: CASSVETSGGTQYF
D gene: NA; clone size: NA; V gene: TRBV21-1; J gene: TRBJ2-3; CDR3 DNA: TGTGCCAATACTAGCGGGATCACAGATACGCAGTATTTT; CDR3 protein: CANTSGITDTQYF
D gene: NA; clone size: NA; V gene: TRBV9; J gene: TRBJ2-1; CDR3 DNA: TGTGCCAGCAGCGTAGGTAGAGATTTGGATGAGCAGTTCTTC; CDR3 protein: CASSVGRDLDEQFF
D gene: NA; clone size: NA; V gene: TRBV2; J gene: TRBJ1-2; CDR3 DNA: TGTGCCAGCAGTGCCTGGCAACAAGGCTACACCTTC; CDR3 protein: CASSAWQQGYTF
D gene: TRBD1; clone size: few; V gene: TRBV19; J gene: TRBJ1-4; CDR3 DNA: TGTGCCAGTTGGGGGACAGGGAGTCCCAATGAAAAACTGTTTTTT; CDR3 protein: CASWGTGSPNEKLFF
D gene: TRBD2; clone size: NA; V gene: TRBV13; J gene: TRBJ2-7; CDR3 DNA: TGTGCCAGCAGCTCGGGACTAGCGGGCGAGCAGTACTTC; CDR3 protein: CASSSGLAGEQYF
D gene: NA; clone size: few; V gene: TRBV25-1; J gene: TRBJ1-5; CDR3 DNA: TGTGCCAGCAGTGACTACGGGGGACAGCCCCAGCATTTT; CDR3 protein: CASSDYGGQPQHF
D gene: TRBD2; clone size: NA; V gene: TRBV11-3; J gene: TRBJ2-5; CDR3 DNA: TGTGCCAGCAGAGGGACTAGCGGGACGGAGACCCAGTACTTC; CDR3 protein: CASRGTSGTETQYF
D gene: NA; clone size: NA; V gene: TRBV5-1; J gene: TRBJ1-2; CDR3 DNA: TGCGCCAGCAGCTTCGACACCTCTAACTATGGCTACACCTTC; CDR3 protein: CASSFDTSNYGYTF